The 13 T cell receptor beta chains given below trace back to one sample, sequenced in a study of T cells in Graves' hyperthyroidism and ophthalmopathy. There were TCR beta CDR3 regions amplified from RNA transcripts. First-round RT-PCR with HTBI primers amplified the TCR CDR3 region. TCRdb reprocessed the multiplex PCR reads via MiXCR and lists one record per CDR3 protein. The sample has 460,000 or so distinct CDR3 sequences, 13% to 15% seen once. Material for sequencing was blood. These receptors all come from a woman between 18 and 29 years old with Graves' hyperthyroidism.

The chain has TRBV6-1 and TRBJ2-3; 10 nucleotides align to TRBD1. The CDR3 sequence is 15 residues long. V shed 2 bases and J 4 bases; nucleotides not matched to a gene: 3. Germline V CDR1 and CDR2: MNHNS, SASEGT. In DNA form, the CDR3 reads TGTGCCAGCAGTGAAATGGGACAGGGGTCAGATACGCAGTATTTT. Its protein is CASSEMGQGSDTQYF.

This clonotype showed up just a few times. This sequence joins TRBV13 and TRBJ1-1, with 9 bases that match TRBD1. J was trimmed by 5 bases and V by 5 bases; bases with no gene match: 9. Per germline, CDR1 PRHDT and CDR2 FYEKMQ (reference sequence). CDR3 length: 15 amino acids. CDR3 DNA sequence: TGTGCCAGCAGCCCCCCCCGGGACAGGGTGACTGAAGCTTTCTTT. It specifies CASSPPRDRVTEAFF.

Many counts were recorded for this clonotype. The V and J genes are TRBV6-1 and TRBJ1-1, with a weak D call TRBD1 (6 bases). The germline V gene has CDR1 MNHNS and CDR2 SASEGT. The CDR3 consists of 12 residues. For the CDR3, the DNA is TGTGGAACAGGGAACGGGAACACTGAAGCTTTCTTT. Translating gives CGTGNGNTEAFF.

This chain links TRBV27 with TRBJ2-7, with 10 bases lining up with TRBD1. Germline lookup yields CDR1 MNHEY and CDR2 SMNVEV (reference sequence). Trimming at V came to 6 bases and at J to 5 bases, leaving 4 bases not matched to a gene. This CDR3 has 13 amino acids. This chain's CDR3 is CASSMGQGNEQYF. Written as DNA, the CDR3 is TGTGCCAGCAGCATGGGACAGGGGAACGAGCAGTACTTC.

The table lists this clonotype with many counts. The chain carries TRBV7-9 and TRBJ2-3; tentatively, D is TRBD2 (5 bases). V lost 7 bases, J lost 5 bases, and 16 bases lay in between. Germline V gene sequence: CDR1 SEHNR, CDR2 FQNEAQ (reference sequence). CDR3 length: 14 amino acids. Here the CDR3 DNA reads TGTGCCAGCACCCACCCCCTAGCAGGAGATACGCAGTATTTT. This translates into CASTHPLAGDTQYF. The whole variable domain, remainder taken from reference TRBV7-9 and TRBJ2-3, is DTGVSQNPRHKITKRGQNVTFRCDPISEHNRLYWYRQTLGQGPEFLTYFQNEAQLEKSRLLSDRFSAERPKGSFSTLEIQRTEQGDSAMYLCASTHPLAGDTQYFGPGTRLTVL.

This clonotype was picked up many times. The V call is TRBV11-2, the J call TRBJ1-2, with 8 positions matching TRBD1. With 5 bases clipped from V and 2 bases from J, the junction kept 7 bases outside the gene matches. This CDR3 spans 15 amino acids. Germline loops: CDR1 SGHAT, CDR2 FQNNGV. The CDR3 DNA follows: TGTGCCAGCAGCCCCCGACAGGGGTGGAACTATGGCTACACCTTC. It is translated as CASSPRQGWNYGYTF. Looking up the rest from reference TRBV11-2 and TRBJ1-2 gives the full variable domain: EAGVAQSPRYKIIEKRQSVAFWCNPISGHATLYWYQQILGQGPKLLIQFQNNGVVDDSQLPKDRFSAERLKGVDSTLKIQPAKLEDSAVYLCASSPRQGWNYGYTFGSGTRLTVV.

This clonotype was recorded at least ten times. This rearrangement joins TRBV2 to TRBJ1-5; D is unclear. The CDR3 spans 16 residues. The V and J ends lost 2 bases and 3 bases respectively, with 14 bases between them. The germline V gene has CDR1 SNHLY and CDR2 FYNNEI. The CDR3 spells CASSEIAGPFNQPQHF. CDR3 nucleotides: TGTGCCAGCAGTGAAATTGCCGGGCCCTTCAATCAGCCCCAGCATTTT.

This clonotype was seen a few times. The rearrangement uses TRBV5-1 and TRBJ2-1; 11 bases are a match to TRBD1. CDR3 length: 15 residues. The V segment lost 4 bases and the J segment 2 bases; nucleotides outside the gene matches: 2. Germline CDR1 reads SGHRS; CDR2 reads YFSETQ. The CDR3, as DNA: TGCGCCAGCAGCGCGGGACAGGGGGCCTACAATGAGCAGTTCTTC. Translating gives CASSAGQGAYNEQFF. Filled out from reference TRBV5-1 and TRBJ2-1, the complete variable domain reads KAGVTQTPRYLIKTRGQQVTLSCSPISGHRSVSWYQQTPGQGLQFLFEYFSETQRNKGNFPGRFSGRQFSNSRSEMNVSTLELGDSALYLCASSAGQGAYNEQFFGPGTRLTVL.

The rearrangement links TRBV27 to TRBJ2-5; weak D call: TRBD2 (6 bases). Germline loops: CDR1 MNHEY, CDR2 SMNVEV (reference sequence). With 3 bases removed from V and 4 bases from J, the gap between germline ends came to 15 bases. This CDR3 has 15 residues. The CDR3 spells CASSFGDSGGETQYF. CDR3 coding DNA: TGTGCCAGCAGTTTCGGAGATAGCGGTGGAGAGACCCAGTACTTC.

In this sample, this clonotype turned up a few times. V is TRBV20-1 and J is TRBJ1-2, with TRBD1 identical over 9 bases. The CDR3 covers 14 residues. After removal of 2 bases from V and 4 bases from J, the junction contained 5 bases not matched to a gene. CDR1 DFQATT and CDR2 SNEGSKA come from the germline V gene (reference sequence). CDR3 sequence (DNA): TGCAGTGCTAGAAAGGGACAGGGATTCTATGGCTACACCTTC. Its protein product is CSARKGQGFYGYTF.

This clonotype was recorded a few times. In nucleotides, the CDR3 is TGTGCCACCAGTGATCCGCAGCGGGATCCGTCGTATGAGCAGTACTTC. This translates into CATSDPQRDPSYEQYF. V gene TRBV24-1 combines with J gene TRBJ2-7; 7 nucleotides line up with TRBD2. V trimming: 3 bases; J trimming: 7 bases; junction bases outside the gene matches: 14. Germline loops: CDR1 KGHDR, CDR2 SFDVKD. The CDR3 length is 16 residues.

With regard to this clonotype: An end of the junction differs from the germline gene, which may be a read error. The rearrangement links TRBV19 to TRBJ1-5, with TRBD1 identical over 7 bases. The germline V gene has CDR1 LNHDA and CDR2 SQIVND (reference sequence). This CDR3 comprises 15 residues. The CDR3 loop reads CTSSWGQTSNQPQHF. Written as DNA, the CDR3 is TGTACCAGCAGCTGGGGACAGACTAGCAATCAGCCCCAGCATTTT.

This clonotype was observed at least ten times. The CDR3 spells CASSFVQGAYGYTF. CDR3 nucleotides: TGTGCCAGCAGTTTCGTGCAGGGGGCCTATGGCTACACCTTC. The chain links TRBV2 to TRBJ1-2; TRBD1 matches at 8 bases. Germline CDR1 is SNHLY and CDR2 is FYNNEI. The CDR3 extends over 14 amino acids. J was trimmed by 4 bases and V by 5 bases; bases with no gene match: 6.